This T cell receptor (beta chain) was captured by sequencing in a study of blood T cells in healthy people across ages. This clonotype was observed a handful of times. Its antigen is undetermined. Donors were healthy Caucasian individuals from Russia aged roughly 6 to 90. Study-level results: Observed TCR beta diversity per million T cells went down as age went up. This fall followed a roughly linear course with age.

The junction had 10 bases not matched to a gene; V was cut back by 5 bases and J by 4 bases. The CDR3 totals 15 residues. CDR1 and CDR2 (germline): DFQATT, SNEGSKA (reference sequence). The authors ran a second PCR of roughly 6 to 11 cycles using a sample-barcoded 5' primer and a J-beta primer mix. Template switching added a 12-random-nucleotide identifier to every cDNA molecule. Each CDR3 protein gets one entry after TCRdb re-called the 5' RACE reads with MiXCR. Found here are around 2 million distinct CDR3 sequences, about two fifths of them singletons; the top ten hold roughly 23%. This chain uses TRBV20-1 with TRBJ2-3; 9 nucleotides agree with TRBD2. This sequence was found in a human donor in good health. Input material: blood. The CDR3 reads CSALRTSDPADTQYF. In nucleotides, the CDR3 is TGCAGTGCTCTCCGGACTAGCGATCCGGCAGATACGCAGTATTTT.